This passage covers 17 T cell receptor beta chains from one sample sequenced in a study of CD8 T cells in ankylosing spondylitis. Whole-study results and caveats: Made up of eight highly homologous variants, a TCR beta motif appeared characteristic of ankylosing spondylitis blood.

These receptors' targets are unknown. MiXCR, run by TCRdb on the 5' RACE reads, gives a single entry per CDR3 protein. Among 700,000 to 850,000 distinct CDR3 sequences listed, about 12% were seen once. Material: blood, either unsorted or a sorted T cell fraction (not recorded which). The receptors here all came from a male donor with ankylosing spondylitis.

This clonotype was found a few times. The chain uses TRBV4-3 and TRBJ2-7, with 7 bases lining up with TRBD2. The J segment lost 6 bases and the V segment lost 0 bases, leaving 5 bases of the junction unmatched. This CDR3 region has 14 residues. CDR1 LGHNA and CDR2 YSLEER come from the germline V gene. In DNA, the CDR3 is TGCGCCAGCAGCCAAGATGGGAGGGCTCGCGAGCAGTACTTC. It is translated as CASSQDGRAREQYF.

This clonotype was detected many times. This chain joins TRBV29-1 and TRBJ2-3; the D gene is possibly TRBD2 (6 bases). Per germline, CDR1 SQVTM and CDR2 ANQGSEA. CDR3 length: 13 amino acids. The V end was cut by 7 bases, the J end by 4 bases, with 15 bases between. The CDR3 DNA sequence: TGCAGCGCCGAGACCAGGAGGGCAGATACGCAGTATTTT. Its protein is CSAETRRADTQYF.

This clonotype appeared a few times. This sequence joins TRBV20-1 and TRBJ2-3; no clear D gene. Germline lookup yields CDR1 DFQATT and CDR2 SNEGSKA (reference sequence). Trimming cost V 6 bases and J 9 bases, with 16 bases left between them. This CDR3 is 12 amino acids long. This chain's CDR3 is CSAPSYEETQYF. CDR3 bases: TGCAGTGCCCCTTCCTATGAGGAGACGCAGTATTTT.

The chain employs TRBV7-2 and TRBJ2-1; D tentatively fits TRBD1 or TRBD2 (5 bases each). Germline V CDR1 and CDR2: SGHTA, FQGNSA. The CDR3 extends over 16 amino acids. The V gene lost 5 bases and the J gene lost 8 bases, with 22 bases spanning the gap. CDR3 residues: CASSNTLGGTWHEQFF. CDR3 coding DNA: TGTGCCAGCAGCAACACACTAGGTGGGACCTGGCATGAGCAGTTCTTC.

V is TRBV2 and J is TRBJ2-1; 13 positions match TRBD2. This CDR3 has 14 amino acids. Trimming at V came to 11 bases and at J to 8 bases, leaving 9 bases not matched to a gene. In germline, CDR1 is SNHLY, CDR2 FYNNEI. CDR3 loop: CAGSGLAGIYEQFF. In DNA form, the CDR3 reads TGTGCCGGATCGGGACTAGCGGGGATCTATGAGCAGTTCTTC. Using reference TRBV2 and TRBJ2-1 for the parts outside the CDR3, the full variable domain is EPEVTQTPSHQVTQMGQEVILRCVPISNHLYFYWYRQILGQKVEFLVSFYNNEISEKSEIFDDQFSVERPDGSNFTLKIRSTKLEDSAMYFCAGSGLAGIYEQFFGPGTRLTVL.

This clonotype was picked up a small number of times. Mismatch with germline at one junction end may stem from a read error. The CDR3 loop reads CASSLSLLQSDEQFF. Here the CDR3 DNA reads TGTGCTAGCAGCCTAAGCCTTTTACAGAGCGATGAGCAGTTCTTC. V gene TRBV7-7 combines with J gene TRBJ2-1; no reliable D call. Germline V gene lookup returns CDR1 SSHAT and CDR2 FNYEAQ (reference sequence). CDR3 size: 15 residues. The full variable domain, in which reference TRBV7-7 and TRBJ2-1 provide the parts outside the CDR3, is GAGVSQSPRYKVTKRGQDVTLRCDPISSHATLYWYQQALGQGPEFLTYFNYEAQPDKSGLPSDRFSAERPEGSISTLTIQRTEQRDSAMYRCASSLSLLQSDEQFFGPGTRLTVL.

In its sample, this clonotype was seen a few times. The chain carries TRBV7-2 and TRBJ2-3; TRBD1 matches at 8 bases. The CDR3 is made up of 13 amino acids. Germline assignment: CDR1 SGHTA and CDR2 FQGNSA. V lost 1 base, J lost 11 bases, and 5 bases stayed unmatched. CDR3 amino acids: CASSLEIGQGQYF. The CDR3 coding sequence is TGTGCCAGCAGCTTAGAGATTGGACAGGGGCAGTATTTT.

The chain has TRBV4-3 and TRBJ2-5; TRBD1 matches at 8 bases. CDR1 is LGHNA and CDR2 is YSLEER in the germline V gene. V lost 3 bases to trimming and J lost 4 bases; unmatched junction nucleotides: 13. The CDR3 sequence is 17 residues long. The CDR3 DNA is TGCGCCAGCAGCCAGATTTCCTCGGGACAGGCACGAGAGACCCAGTACTTC. It yields the protein CASSQISSGQARETQYF.

This clonotype turned up a few times. This chain joins TRBV7-9 and TRBJ2-1; D not resolved. V was trimmed by 8 bases and J by 9 bases, leaving 14 bases between them. This CDR3 is 12 amino acids long. Germline loops: CDR1 SEHNR, CDR2 FQNEAQ (reference sequence). This CDR3 is CASFSFQSEQFF. The CDR3 nucleotides read TGTGCCAGCTTTAGTTTCCAAAGTGAGCAGTTCTTC.

The CDR3 DNA sequence: TGTGCCAGCAGCCGGACAGGCGAACCTACTAACTATGGCTACACCTTC. This gives the protein CASSRTGEPTNYGYTF. The chain carries TRBV6-1 and TRBJ1-2, with 7 bases lining up with TRBD1. The V gene end was trimmed by 6 bases and the J gene end by 0 bases; junction bases not matched to a gene: 10. The CDR3 extends over 16 amino acids. Germline-derived CDR1 and CDR2 are MNHNS and SASEGT.

In its sample, this clonotype was seen a few times. The CDR3 bases are TGTGCCAGCAGCCCACCGACAGGGAACGAGCAGTACTTC. Translated: CASSPPTGNEQYF. V is TRBV7-2 and J is TRBJ2-7; the match to TRBD1 covers 7 bases. The J segment lost 5 bases and the V segment lost 5 bases, leaving 6 bases of the junction unmatched. The CDR3 has 13 amino acids. Germline V CDR1 and CDR2: SGHTA, FQGNSA.

The genes are TRBV30 and TRBJ1-2; the D is unclear. CDR1 GTSNPN and CDR2 SVGIG come from the germline V gene (reference sequence). Trimming pared 4 bases from V and 5 bases from J, leaving 14 bases between. The CDR3 loop spans 13 amino acids. The CDR3 nucleotides are TGTGCCTGGAAGTTCGCGGCAGAATATGGCTACACCTTC. Translation gives CAWKFAAEYGYTF.

This clonotype was counted a few times. The genes are TRBV7-2 and TRBJ2-7; no clear D gene. CDR3 length: 14 amino acids. The germline V and J ends were trimmed by 5 bases and 1 base, with 12 bases remaining between them. CDR1 is SGHTA, CDR2 FQGNSA, per germline. CDR3 nucleotides: TGTGCCAGCAGCGGGCAGGCCCTATCCTACGAGCAGTACTTC. Protein product: CASSGQALSYEQYF.

This clonotype was observed at least ten times. The V gene is TRBV6-1, the J gene TRBJ1-5; no definite D call. Per the germline V gene, CDR1 is MNHNS and CDR2 is SASEGT. Trimming removed 5 bases at V and 3 bases at J, with 2 bases between. This CDR3 region has 11 residues. Written as DNA, the CDR3 is TGTGCCAGCAGTAACAATCAGCCCCAGCATTTT. This sequence encodes CASSNNQPQHF.

The genes are TRBV12-3 or TRBV12-4 and TRBJ1-1; 7 bases are shared with TRBD1. Trimming removed 5 bases from V and 1 base from J; junction bases left unmatched: 4. There are 14 residues in the CDR3. CDR3 DNA sequence: TGTGCCAGCAGTCCGGGACAGTGGAACACTGAAGCTTTCTTT. It codes for CASSPGQWNTEAFF.

The chain has TRBV18 and TRBJ1-2; TRBD1 aligns across 8 bases. This CDR3 is built from 16 residues. Per the germline V gene, CDR1 is KGHSH and CDR2 is LQKENI. With 3 bases clipped from V and 5 bases from J, the junction kept 11 bases outside the gene matches. CDR3 sequence (DNA): TGTGCCAGCTCACCGACCTCGGGCCAGGGGGCTTATGGCTACACCTTC. This codes for CASSPTSGQGAYGYTF.

This clonotype has a handful of counts. This chain uses TRBV20-1 with TRBJ2-4; a possible D gene is TRBD2 (6 bases). Trimming pared 0 bases from V and 4 bases from J, leaving 13 bases between. Looked up from germline, CDR1 is DFQATT and CDR2 is SNEGSKA (reference sequence). This CDR3 has 15 residues. Here the CDR3 DNA reads TGCAGTGCTAGAGAAACCGGGACTTCAAAAAACATTCAGTACTTC. It is translated as CSARETGTSKNIQYF.